This T cell receptor beta chain was sequenced during a study of Ad26.COV2.S vaccination and SARS-CoV-2 variants. Study-wide points: In vaccinated individuals, spike-specific CD8+ and CD4+ T cell responses reportedly displayed substantial breadth. Vaccine recipients surpassed placebo recipients in spike-specific TCR breadth.

A word on this clone: Its antigen is currently unknown.

The V end lost 2 bases, the J end lost 1 base, and 9 bases lay between the germline ends. Per the germline V gene, CDR1 is SGHNT and CDR2 is YYREEE (reference sequence). This CDR3 comprises 14 residues. TCRdb keeps only in-frame clones here, not all; method: immunoSEQ multiplex PCR. The sample holds just over 350,000 clones, 92% seen once. This material consisted of peripheral blood, taken after recovery from COVID-19. This receptor was identified in a human donor who had recovered from COVID-19. The genes are TRBV5-4 and TRBJ2-5, with D maybe TRBD2 (6 bases). The DNA for the CDR3 is TGTGCCAGCAGCTTCCGCGGGGCCCAAGAGACCCAGTACTTC. Its translation is CASSFRGAQETQYF.